These 32 T cell receptor beta chains came from one sample sequenced in a study of Ad26.COV2.S vaccination and SARS-CoV-2 variants. Repertoires were generated with immunoSEQ multiplex PCR, while TCRdb's copy carries only in-frame clones and drops some. This repertoire shows over 110,000 clones, approximately 90% found once; its top ten account for more than 4.5%. The sequencing here drew on peripheral blood, taken after recovery from COVID-19. The receptors derive from a human donor who had recovered from COVID-19.

The chain recombines TRBV15 with TRBJ1-2; a weak D match, TRBD1 (6 bases). V lost 0 bases and J lost 3, with 14 bases in between. This CDR3 comprises 16 residues. Germline V gene lookup returns CDR1 LNHNV and CDR2 YYDKDF (reference sequence). CDR3 amino acids: CATSRDRSGAHYGYTF. DNA for the CDR3: TGTGCCACCAGCAGAGATAGATCAGGGGCGCACTATGGCTACACCTTC.

This clone was seen a handful of times. V is TRBV7-8 and J is TRBJ2-7; 9 bases line up with TRBD1. J lost 4 bases, V lost 6 bases, and 10 bases had no gene match. Germline V gene data show CDR1 as SGHVS and CDR2 as FQNEAQ. The CDR3 is 15 residues long. CDR3 in DNA: TGTGCCAGCAGTTCGGCCGGGACAGGGTTATACGAGCAGTACTTC. It translates to CASSSAGTGLYEQYF.

The sample holds a few counts of this clone. The V gene is TRBV7-9, the J gene TRBJ2-2, with D perhaps TRBD2 (5 bases). Germline CDR1 and CDR2: SEHNR and FQNEAQ (reference sequence). The V and J ends lost 5 bases and 1 base respectively, with 17 bases between them. The CDR3 is made up of 17 amino acids. The CDR3 reads CASSPPGRLENTGELFF. In DNA, the CDR3 is TGTGCCAGCAGCCCGCCGGGAAGATTGGAGAACACCGGGGAGCTGTTTTTT.

On this clone: Other DNA sequences in the sample encode the same CDR3. V and J are TRBV15 and TRBJ1-1; D gene unclear. CDR3 size: 13 residues. CDR1 is LNHNV, CDR2 YYDKDF, per germline (reference sequence). The V and J ends lost 0 bases and 1 base respectively, with 3 bases between them. CDR3 sequence: CATSRDRNTEAFF. CDR3 bases: TGTGCCACCAGCAGAGACAGGAACACTGAAGCTTTCTTT.

This clone has only a few counts. The rearrangement uses TRBV2 and TRBJ1-5; 7 positions agree with TRBD1. Germline assignment: CDR1 SNHLY and CDR2 FYNNEI. V lost 7 bases to trimming and J lost 2 bases; unmatched junction nucleotides: 11. The CDR3 contains 16 residues. CDR3 residues: CASKKEGARGNQPQHF. CDR3 nucleotides: TGTGCCAGCAAAAAAGAGGGGGCGAGGGGCAATCAGCCCCAGCATTTT.

This clone was recorded a few times. This sequence joins TRBV9 and TRBJ1-3; D perhaps matches TRBD1 (6 bases). The CDR3 runs 18 residues. The V end lost 4 bases, the J end lost 4 bases, and 24 bases lay between the germline ends. The germline V gene encodes CDR1 SGDLS and CDR2 YYNGEE. CDR3 amino acids: CASSPPLGRGIVGNTIYF. CDR3 coding DNA: TGTGCCAGCAGCCCTCCCCTGGGCAGGGGAATCGTAGGAAACACCATATATTTT.

This chain joins TRBV28 and TRBJ2-2; 8 bases are a match to TRBD2. J gave up 4 bases and V 2 bases, and 3 bases lay outside the gene matches. Germline-derived CDR1 and CDR2 are MDHEN and SYDVKM. The CDR3 runs to 15 residues. CDR3 sequence reads: CASSLAGGSTGELFF. The CDR3 DNA reads TGTGCCAGCAGTTTAGCGGGGGGTTCCACCGGGGAGCTGTTTTTT.

The chain links TRBV6-2 or TRBV6-3 to TRBJ2-7; D is undetermined. Germline values: CDR1 MNHEY, CDR2 SVGEGT. Trimming took 4 bases from V and 5 from J, leaving 6 bases between them. The CDR3 covers 11 residues. CDR3 nucleotides: TGTGCCAGCAGTTTCGCCCACGAGCAGTACTTC. This sequence encodes CASSFAHEQYF.

There are a few counts of this clone. The chain has TRBV4-3 and TRBJ1-3; D is possibly TRBD1 (5 bases). The V gene's germline CDR1 is LGHNA and CDR2 YSLEER. This CDR3 has 16 amino acids. Trimming left V 4 bases short and J 2 bases short, with 15 bases between. The CDR3 here is CASSRDSVSAGNTIYF. The CDR3 bases are TGCGCCAGCAGCCGAGACAGTGTTTCAGCTGGAAACACCATATATTTT.

The chain recombines TRBV20-1 with TRBJ1-1; a possible D gene is TRBD1 (6 bases). V lost 3 bases, J lost 3 bases, and 11 bases lay in between. The CDR3 runs 13 residues. The V gene's germline CDR1 is DFQATT and CDR2 SNEGSKA (reference sequence). In DNA form, the CDR3 reads TGCAGTGCTAGTACAGGGCCCGACACTGAAGCTTTCTTT. Protein sequence: CSASTGPDTEAFF.

This chain joins TRBV15 and TRBJ1-1, with D possibly TRBD1 on 6 matching bases. Per germline, CDR1 LNHNV and CDR2 YYDKDF (reference sequence). The CDR3 covers 16 residues. V lost 0 bases, J lost 0 bases, and 11 bases lay in between. For the CDR3, the DNA is TGTGCCACCAGCAGAGATAAAGGACAGATGAACACTGAAGCTTTCTTT. Translating gives CATSRDKGQMNTEAFF.

The CDR3 DNA follows: TGTGCCACGGTACGGGGTAGACAGTATGAAGCTTTCTTT. Its protein is CATVRGRQYEAFF. V is TRBV10-3 and J is TRBJ1-1, with D perhaps matching TRBD1 (5 bases). The CDR3 spans 13 residues. The germline V and J ends were trimmed by 10 bases and 7 bases, with 19 bases remaining between them. The V gene's germline CDR1 is ENHRY and CDR2 SYGVKD.

This clone was observed a few times. The chain combines TRBV2 with TRBJ1-2; a possible D gene is TRBD1 (6 bases). Germline loops: CDR1 SNHLY, CDR2 FYNNEI. Deletions cut 0 bases from V and 4 bases from J, with 21 bases between. CDR3 length: 18 residues. In nucleotides, the CDR3 is TGTGCCAGCAGTGAAGCGTCCCAGGGGATCCCCCTTCGCTATGGCTACACCTTC. Amino acids: CASSEASQGIPLRYGYTF.

The V call is TRBV28, the J call TRBJ1-1; D may be TRBD1 (5 bases). V was clipped by 1 base and J by 1 base, with 10 bases between them. This CDR3 contains 15 residues. The V gene's germline CDR1 is MDHEN and CDR2 SYDVKM. This CDR3 is CASSLLQRGNTEAFF. The CDR3 coding sequence is TGTGCCAGCAGTTTATTACAGAGGGGGAACACTGAAGCTTTCTTT.

This chain links TRBV5-1 with TRBJ2-2; 7 positions match TRBD1. The CDR3 sequence is 15 residues long. Germline CDR1 and CDR2: SGHRS and YFSETQ. V lost 5 bases and J lost 6; bases outside the gene matches: 10. CDR3 loop: CASSDRVSEPGELFF. Here the CDR3 DNA reads TGCGCCAGCAGTGACAGGGTATCGGAGCCCGGGGAGCTGTTTTTT.

This chain connects TRBV28 to TRBJ1-6, with D perhaps matching TRBD1 (5 bases). The CDR3 is made up of 15 amino acids. V was cut by 3 bases and J by 7 bases, with 13 bases left in between. Germline V gene lookup returns CDR1 MDHEN and CDR2 SYDVKM. CDR3 amino acids: CASSLAGRKNSPLHF. CDR3 nucleotide sequence: TGTGCCAGCAGTTTGGCAGGGCGAAAAAATTCACCCCTCCACTTT.

The chain joins TRBV11-3 to TRBJ2-2, with 7 positions matching TRBD1. This CDR3 region has 17 residues. CDR1 SGHNT and CDR2 YENEEA come from the germline V gene. V lost 2 bases and J lost 2; bases outside the gene matches: 8. The CDR3 loop reads CASSLLTGAHNTGELFF. The CDR3 DNA follows: TGTGCCAGCAGCTTACTAACAGGGGCCCACAACACCGGGGAGCTGTTTTTT.

This clone was found once. This chain connects TRBV6-2 or TRBV6-3 to TRBJ2-6; 14 nucleotides align to TRBD2. The CDR3 loop spans 20 amino acids. With 1 base clipped from V and 1 base from J, the junction kept 6 bases outside the gene matches. Germline assignment: CDR1 MNHEY and CDR2 SVGEGT. DNA for the CDR3: TGTGCCAGCAGTTACTTTGGGACTAGCGGGGGAGATTCTGGGGCCAACGTCCTGACTTTC. The encoded protein is CASSYFGTSGGDSGANVLTF.

The chain joins TRBV10-3 to TRBJ2-7, with 10 bases matching TRBD1. CDR1 and CDR2 (germline): ENHRY, SYGVKD. J lost 5 bases, V lost 6 bases, and 7 bases had no gene match. The CDR3 is made up of 14 amino acids. In DNA form, the CDR3 reads TGTGCCATCAGAGGGACAGGGGAGGGCCACGAGCAGTACTTC. Encoded protein: CAIRGTGEGHEQYF.

The rearrangement joins TRBV27 to TRBJ1-1; no clear D gene. Germline V CDR1 and CDR2: MNHEY, SMNVEV (reference sequence). There are 12 residues in the CDR3. V lost 6 bases and J 0 bases, leaving 5 bases between the germline ends. The CDR3 nucleotides read TGTGCCAGCAGAGAGATGAACACTGAAGCTTTCTTT. This sequence encodes CASREMNTEAFF.

The V and J genes are TRBV28 and TRBJ1-2; D is possibly TRBD1 (5 bases). CDR1 and CDR2 (germline): MDHEN, SYDVKM. V dropped 4 bases and J dropped 4 bases, with 22 bases sitting between them. CDR3 length: 17 residues. Here the CDR3 reads CASSYASGGGESYGYTF. CDR3 DNA: TGTGCCAGCAGTTACGCCTCGGGGGGAGGGGAATCCTATGGCTACACCTTC.

The V gene is TRBV27, the J gene TRBJ2-1; no firm D call. V was clipped by 6 bases and J by 0 bases, with 18 bases between them. The CDR3 covers 17 residues. The germline V gene has CDR1 MNHEY and CDR2 SMNVEV (reference sequence). DNA for the CDR3: TGTGCCAGCAGATCCTCCCAGGCACCCCTCTCCTACAATGAGCAGTTCTTC. It codes for CASRSSQAPLSYNEQFF.

The chain combines TRBV28 with TRBJ1-4; no clear D gene. Germline CDR1 reads MDHEN; CDR2 reads SYDVKM. V was pared by 3 bases and J by 5 bases, with 19 bases between. The CDR3 is 17 residues long. CDR3 in DNA: TGTGCCAGCAGTTTGGCCAATCTGATTTCCGGGAATGAAAAACTGTTTTTT. Amino acids: CASSLANLISGNEKLFF.

V gene TRBV18 combines with J gene TRBJ1-1; maybe TRBD1 (5 bases). Germline CDR1 is KGHSH and CDR2 is LQKENI. The CDR3 length is 15 residues. V lost 4 bases and J lost 2, with 14 bases in between. This CDR3 is CASSLRMTENTEAFF. In nucleotides, the CDR3 is TGTGCCAGCTCACTCAGGATGACAGAAAACACTGAAGCTTTCTTT.

This clone was counted only a few times. This chain uses TRBV7-2 with TRBJ1-2; TRBD1 agrees at 7 bases. CDR1 and CDR2 (germline): SGHTA, FQGNSA. V was clipped by 3 bases and J by 4 bases; unmatched bases: 5. This CDR3 is built from 14 residues. The DNA of the CDR3 is TGTGCCAGCAGCTTTTTTAACAGGGGCTATGGCTACACCTTC. It specifies CASSFFNRGYGYTF.

J is TRBJ1-1 and V is TRBV5-4; TRBD1 agrees at 7 bases. V shed 6 bases, J shed 0 bases, and the junction held 8 bases outside the gene matches. CDR1 SGHNT and CDR2 YYREEE come from the germline V gene (reference sequence). This CDR3 spans 15 amino acids. This CDR3 reads CASTPRGQLNTEAFF. DNA for the CDR3: TGTGCCAGCACCCCGAGGGGACAGTTGAACACTGAAGCTTTCTTT.

This rearrangement joins TRBV19 to TRBJ1-1; D perhaps matches TRBD1 (5 bases). Germline lookup yields CDR1 LNHDA and CDR2 SQIVND (reference sequence). Trimming left V 10 bases short and J 1 base short, with 19 bases between. The CDR3 is made up of 15 amino acids. The chain's CDR3 is CATKWGSGGNTEAFF. The CDR3 DNA follows: TGTGCCACAAAGTGGGGGTCCGGAGGGAACACTGAAGCTTTCTTT.

The chain recombines TRBV28 with TRBJ1-2, with TRBD1 matching over 8 bases. The CDR3 consists of 16 residues. The ends lost 1 base at V and 8 bases at J; junction bases unmatched: 12. Germline CDR1 reads MDHEN; CDR2 reads SYDVKM. For the CDR3, the DNA is TGTGCCAGCAGTTTATTCGCTACGGGCAGGGGGCTCGGCTACACCTTC. This encodes CASSLFATGRGLGYTF.

This clone occurred once. The CDR3 DNA is TGTGCCAGCAGCTTCCGGAACGGGGGGGTTCTTAATGAGCAGTTCTTC. It is translated as CASSFRNGGVLNEQFF. The chain recombines TRBV5-5 with TRBJ2-1; 8 bases align to TRBD2. This CDR3 has 16 residues. V lost 2 bases to trimming and J lost 7 bases; unmatched junction nucleotides: 11. Looked up from germline, CDR1 is SGHKS and CDR2 is YYEKEE (reference sequence).

The chain links TRBV4-3 to TRBJ2-3, with a possible D match to TRBD2 (6 bases). The germline V gene encodes CDR1 LGHNA and CDR2 YSLEER. CDR3 length: 16 residues. Trimming left V 0 bases short and J 8 bases short, with 18 bases between. CDR3 in amino acids: CASSQDVLARGGTQYF. The DNA for the CDR3 is TGCGCCAGCAGCCAAGACGTCCTAGCGCGGGGAGGTACGCAGTATTTT.

The V and J genes are TRBV11-3 and TRBJ2-2; perhaps TRBD1 as D (5 bases). Looked up from germline, CDR1 is SGHNT and CDR2 is YENEEA. Trimming removed 5 bases at V and 6 bases at J, with 16 bases between. This CDR3 region has 15 residues. The CDR3 DNA sequence: TGTGCCAGCAGCCCGACAGCCCCCTGGGCCGGGGAGCTGTTTTTT. Its protein product is CASSPTAPWAGELFF.

The chain links TRBV4-3 to TRBJ2-3; D perhaps matches TRBD1 (7 bases). The CDR3 runs to 19 residues. Trimming left V 0 bases short and J 5 bases short, with 24 bases between. CDR1 and CDR2 (germline): LGHNA, YSLEER. The CDR3 DNA reads as TGCGCCAGCAGCCAAGATCTTTGGGCAGGGGGGAATGTTGGAGATACGCAGTATTTT. Translating gives CASSQDLWAGGNVGDTQYF.